This T cell receptor beta chain was captured by sequencing in a study of blood T cells in healthy people across ages. The wider study: For every two T cells, template switching captured about one barcoded beta molecule.

Next came a second PCR, run for 7 to 11 cycles, which used a sample-barcoded 5' primer along with a J-beta primer mix. A minimum of 3 million CDR3-containing paired-end reads was obtained for each sample. TCRdb reanalysed the 5' RACE reads using MiXCR and keeps one entry per CDR3 protein. The sample has about 770,000 distinct CDR3 sequences; around 42% are singletons. Germline values: CDR1 SGHRS, CDR2 YFSETQ. J lost 4 bases, V lost 3 bases, and 3 bases had no gene match. CDR3 length: 16 residues. The total RNA that was extracted per sample amounted to at least 6 micrograms. Sequences were obtained from blood. The TCR was taken from a man aged 60-69 years in good health. The V and J genes are TRBV5-1 and TRBJ2-1; TRBD2 matches 14 bases. CDR3 amino acids: CASSSGLAGEYNEQFF. In nucleotides, the CDR3 is TGCGCCAGCAGCTCGGGACTAGCGGGGGAGTACAATGAGCAGTTCTTC.